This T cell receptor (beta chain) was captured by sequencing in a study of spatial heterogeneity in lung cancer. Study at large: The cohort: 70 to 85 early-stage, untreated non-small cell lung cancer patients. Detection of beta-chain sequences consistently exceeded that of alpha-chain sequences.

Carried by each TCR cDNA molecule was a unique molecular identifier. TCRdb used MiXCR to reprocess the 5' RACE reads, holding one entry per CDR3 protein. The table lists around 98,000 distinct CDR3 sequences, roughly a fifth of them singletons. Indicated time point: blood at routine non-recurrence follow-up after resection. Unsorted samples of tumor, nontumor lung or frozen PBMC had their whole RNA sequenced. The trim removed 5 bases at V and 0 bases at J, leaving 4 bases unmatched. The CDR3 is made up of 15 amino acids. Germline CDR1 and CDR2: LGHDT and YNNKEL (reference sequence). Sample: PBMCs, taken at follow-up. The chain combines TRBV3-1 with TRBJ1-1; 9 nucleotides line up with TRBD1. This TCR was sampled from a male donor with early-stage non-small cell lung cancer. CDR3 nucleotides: TGTGCCAGCAGCGTCCGACAGGGGGTGAACACTGAAGCTTTCTTT. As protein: CASSVRQGVNTEAFF. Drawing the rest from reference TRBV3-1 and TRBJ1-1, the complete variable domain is DTAVSQTPKYLVTQMGNDKSIKCEQNLGHDTMYWYKQDSKKFLKIMFSYNNKELIINETVPNRFSPKSPDKAHLNLHINSLELGDSAVYFCASSVRQGVNTEAFFGQGTRLTVV.